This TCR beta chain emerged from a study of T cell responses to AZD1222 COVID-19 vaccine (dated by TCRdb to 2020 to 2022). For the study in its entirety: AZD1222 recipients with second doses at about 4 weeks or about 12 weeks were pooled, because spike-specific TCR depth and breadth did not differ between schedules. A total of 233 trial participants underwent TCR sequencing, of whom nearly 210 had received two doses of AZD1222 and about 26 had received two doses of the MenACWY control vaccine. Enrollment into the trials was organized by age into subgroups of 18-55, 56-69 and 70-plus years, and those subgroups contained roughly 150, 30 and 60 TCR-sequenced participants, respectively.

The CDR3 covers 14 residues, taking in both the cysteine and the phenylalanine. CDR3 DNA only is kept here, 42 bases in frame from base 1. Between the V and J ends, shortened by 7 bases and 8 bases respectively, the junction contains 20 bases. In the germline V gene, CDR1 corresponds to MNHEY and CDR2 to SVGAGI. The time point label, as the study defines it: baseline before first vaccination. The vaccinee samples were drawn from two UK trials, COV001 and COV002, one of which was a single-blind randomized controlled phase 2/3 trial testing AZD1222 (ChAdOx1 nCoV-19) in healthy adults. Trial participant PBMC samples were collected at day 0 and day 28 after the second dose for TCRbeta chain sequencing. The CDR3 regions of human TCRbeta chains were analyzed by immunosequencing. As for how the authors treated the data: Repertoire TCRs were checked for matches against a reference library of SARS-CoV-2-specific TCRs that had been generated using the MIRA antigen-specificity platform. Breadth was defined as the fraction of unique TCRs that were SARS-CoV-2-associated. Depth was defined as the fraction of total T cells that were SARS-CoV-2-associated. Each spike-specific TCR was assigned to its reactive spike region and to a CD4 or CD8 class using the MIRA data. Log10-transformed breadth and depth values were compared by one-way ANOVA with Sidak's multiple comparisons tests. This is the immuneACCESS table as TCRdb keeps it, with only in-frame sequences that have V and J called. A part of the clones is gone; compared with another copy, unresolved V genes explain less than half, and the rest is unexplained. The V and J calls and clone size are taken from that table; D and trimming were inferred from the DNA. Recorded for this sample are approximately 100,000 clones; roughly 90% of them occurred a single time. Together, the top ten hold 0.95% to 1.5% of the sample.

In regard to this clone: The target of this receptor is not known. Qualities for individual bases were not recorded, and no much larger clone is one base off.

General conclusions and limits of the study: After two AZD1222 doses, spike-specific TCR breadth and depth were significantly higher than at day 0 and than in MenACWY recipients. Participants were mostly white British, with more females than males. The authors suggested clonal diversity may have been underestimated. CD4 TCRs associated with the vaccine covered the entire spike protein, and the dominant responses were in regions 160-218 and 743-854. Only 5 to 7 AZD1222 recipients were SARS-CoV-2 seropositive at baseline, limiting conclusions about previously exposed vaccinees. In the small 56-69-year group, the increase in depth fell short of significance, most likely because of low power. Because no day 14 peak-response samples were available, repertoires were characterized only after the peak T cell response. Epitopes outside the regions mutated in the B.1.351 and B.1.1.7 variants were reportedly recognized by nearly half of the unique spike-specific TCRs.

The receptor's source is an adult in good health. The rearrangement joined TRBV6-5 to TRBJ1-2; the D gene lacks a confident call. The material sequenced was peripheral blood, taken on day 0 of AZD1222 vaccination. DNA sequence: TGTGCCAGCACTCGAGCTAGGGATAGCGGGGGCTACACCTTC. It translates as CASTRARDSGGYTF.